The 22 T cell receptor beta chains below all came from one sample that was sequenced in a study of post-analysis software for immune sequencing data. General study findings and limits: Five TRBV segments, including TRBV5-6, TRBV5-1 and TRBV20-1, were more frequent in patients than controls.

Their specific antigens are unknown. The TCR beta cDNA libraries contained unique molecular identifiers. TCRdb itself ran the PCR reads through MiXCR, one entry per CDR3 protein. The repertoire includes 400,000 to 500,000 distinct CDR3 sequences, 30% to 45% of them detected once, and around 8% sits in the top ten. The sample comprised blood. The origin of the receptors is a girl aged 2 to 9 with multiple sclerosis.

The rearrangement uses TRBV14 and TRBJ2-1; the match to TRBD2 covers 9 bases. V shed 3 bases, J shed 5 bases, and the junction held 5 bases outside the gene matches. CDR3 length equals 15 residues. The germline V gene encodes CDR1 SGHDN and CDR2 FVKESK. The CDR3 DNA reads TGTGCCAGCAGCCACCGGACTAGCGTGAACAATGAGCAGTTCTTC. Protein sequence: CASSHRTSVNNEQFF.

The chain employs TRBV12-3 or TRBV12-4 and TRBJ1-5, with a weak D call TRBD1 (6 bases). Trimming stripped 3 bases from V and 4 bases from J, with 10 bases between. The CDR3 is 14 amino acids. The CDR3: CASSFSRGNQPQHF. The CDR3 nucleotides are TGTGCCAGCAGTTTTAGCAGGGGTAATCAGCCCCAGCATTTT.

The chain carries TRBV6-6 and TRBJ1-2; TRBD1 matches at 8 bases. The CDR3 spans 14 residues. Germline V gene lookup returns CDR1 MNHNY and CDR2 SVGAGI (reference sequence). With V trimmed by 0 bases and J by 8 bases, 5 bases remained unmatched. CDR3 nucleotides: TGTGCCAGCAGTTACTCAGGCAGGGGGCGGGGCTACACCTTC. This sequence encodes CASSYSGRGRGYTF.

The chain links TRBV3-1 to TRBJ2-5; 9 bases agree with TRBD2. CDR3 length equals 15 residues. Germline V lookup: CDR1 LGHDT, CDR2 YNNKEL (reference sequence). The V segment lost 4 bases and the J segment 11 bases; nucleotides outside the gene matches: 14. CDR3 sequence (DNA): TGTGCCAGCAGCCCACTGGGGACTAGCAACGAAGAGCAGTACTTC. Its protein product is CASSPLGTSNEEQYF.

This clonotype occurred a few times. J is TRBJ2-7 and V is TRBV7-2; TRBD1 is a possible D gene (5 bases). The assigned J gene may be wrong: the sequence end matches TRBJ2-5 better. Germline lookup yields CDR1 SGHTA and CDR2 FQGNSA. This CDR3 comprises 13 residues. The DNA for the CDR3 is TGTGCCAGCGCAGGGCAGCCTCAAGAGACCCAGTACTTC. Translated, it gives CASAGQPQETQYF.

The chain has TRBV3-1 and TRBJ1-2, with 8 bases identical to TRBD1. The CDR3 covers 19 residues. The junction had 18 bases not matched to a gene; V was cut back by 2 bases and J by 4 bases. Germline lookup yields CDR1 LGHDT and CDR2 YNNKEL (reference sequence). CDR3 residues: CASSQLVLSEAGGRYGYTF. The CDR3 DNA reads as TGTGCCAGCAGCCAACTAGTCTTGTCGGAGGCAGGGGGCCGCTATGGCTACACCTTC.

This clonotype was observed many times. The chain carries TRBV5-1 and TRBJ2-7; 9 bases are shared with TRBD2. Germline-derived CDR1 and CDR2 are SGHRS and YFSETQ. This CDR3 comprises 14 residues. The trim removed 3 bases at V and 4 bases at J, leaving 5 bases unmatched. CDR3 in DNA: TGCGCCAGCAGCTCTAGGACTAGCGAATACGAGCAGTACTTC. Amino acid sequence: CASSSRTSEYEQYF.

The rearrangement joins TRBV10-3 to TRBJ2-3, with 12 bases aligning to TRBD2. The CDR3 is made up of 17 amino acids. The ends lost 3 bases at V and 0 bases at J; junction bases unmatched: 4. Germline CDR1 and CDR2: ENHRY and SYGVKD. CDR3 in DNA: TGTGCCATCAGTGACCCGGGACTAGCGGGTAGCACAGATACGCAGTATTTT. This sequence encodes CAISDPGLAGSTDTQYF.

The chain uses TRBV7-2 and TRBJ2-7; 7 nucleotides line up with TRBD1. Germline-derived CDR1 and CDR2 are SGHTA and FQGNSA. V lost 2 bases to trimming and J lost 2 bases; unmatched junction nucleotides: 3. The CDR3 is 14 residues long. The CDR3 coding sequence is TGTGCCAGCAGCTTACGGGACAGACCCTACGAGCAGTACTTC. It is translated as CASSLRDRPYEQYF.

The chain employs TRBV5-1 and TRBJ2-7; possibly TRBD1 for D (5 bases). V shed 4 bases and J shed 6 bases, with 17 bases lying between them. This CDR3 is 14 amino acids long. In germline, CDR1 is SGHRS, CDR2 YFSETQ. The CDR3 here is CASSVAGYRTEQYF. CDR3 in DNA: TGCGCCAGCAGCGTTGCAGGGTACCGGACCGAGCAGTACTTC.

This clonotype has only a few counts. This chain connects TRBV15 to TRBJ2-7; 8 nucleotides agree with TRBD2. This CDR3 has 16 amino acids. Trimming removed 0 bases from V and 0 bases from J; junction bases left unmatched: 4. Germline CDR1 is LNHNV and CDR2 is YYDKDF (reference sequence). Here the CDR3 DNA reads TGTGCCACCAGCAGAGAACTAGCGGACTCCTCCTACGAGCAGTACTTC. Encoded protein: CATSRELADSSYEQYF. The full variable domain, completed using reference TRBV15 and TRBJ2-7, is DAMVIQNPRYQVTQFGKPVTLSCSQTLNHNVMYWYQQKSSQAPKLLFHYYDKDFNNEADTPDNFQSRRPNTSFCFLDIRSPGLGDTAMYLCATSRELADSSYEQYFGPGTRLTVT.

The rearrangement links TRBV6-6 to TRBJ2-1, with TRBD2 identical over 7 bases. Germline values: CDR1 MNHNY, CDR2 SVGAGI (reference sequence). The V segment lost 2 bases and the J segment 4 bases; nucleotides outside the gene matches: 5. The CDR3 length is 15 residues. The CDR3 sequence is CASSYEAGRYNEQFF. The CDR3 DNA follows: TGTGCCAGCAGTTACGAAGCGGGGAGGTACAATGAGCAGTTCTTC.

This clonotype was detected only a few times. The chain joins TRBV10-2 to TRBJ2-1; no firm D call. The CDR3 loop spans 13 amino acids. The V gene's germline CDR1 is WSHSY and CDR2 SAAADI. Between the trimmed V and J ends, which lost 7 bases and 3 bases, there was a span of 10 bases. DNA of the CDR3: TGCGCCAGCACGGTCACCCTCTACAATGAGCAGTTCTTC. It yields the protein CASTVTLYNEQFF.

A few counts support this clonotype. V usage is TRBV5-5 and J usage is TRBJ2-1, with D possibly called TRBD1 or TRBD2 (5 bases each). Germline V gives CDR1 SGHKS, CDR2 YYEKEE (reference sequence). Trimming took 6 bases from V and 1 from J, leaving 14 bases between them. The CDR3 contains 15 residues. CDR3 in DNA: TGTGCCAGCACCCAAGGGACGGGTTCCTACAATGAGCAGTTCTTC. Protein product: CASTQGTGSYNEQFF.

The sample holds one count of this clonotype. V usage is TRBV20-1 and J usage is TRBJ2-5, with D hard to call. Near its end, the DNA agrees better with TRBJ2-7, so the J call may be wrong. This CDR3 has 15 residues. CDR1 is DFQATT and CDR2 is SNEGSKA in the germline V gene (reference sequence). The CDR3 sequence is CSAIDGKSFSYEQYF. As DNA, the CDR3 is TGCAGTGCAATCGACGGAAAATCATTTTCCTACGAGCAGTACTTC.

The V gene is TRBV6-1, the J gene TRBJ1-5, with a tentative D call TRBD1 (6 bases). The V gene's germline CDR1 is MNHNS and CDR2 SASEGT. The germline V and J ends were trimmed by 5 bases and 1 base, with 18 bases remaining between them. CDR3 length equals 17 residues. In nucleotides, the CDR3 is TGTGCCAGCAGTCGCGCCGGCCTCCAGGGGAGCAATCAGCCCCAGCATTTT. The encoded protein is CASSRAGLQGSNQPQHF.

This chain connects TRBV29-1 to TRBJ2-5; D perhaps matches TRBD1 (5 bases). Germline V CDR1 and CDR2: SQVTM, ANQGSEA. The CDR3 consists of 16 residues. The V end lost 7 bases, the J end lost 5 bases, and 26 bases lay between the germline ends. Here the CDR3 DNA reads TGCAGCGCAGCAAGCAGGGCCTTAGCAAGAGTGGAGACCCAGTACTTC. Its protein is CSAASRALARVETQYF.

This clonotype was picked up many times. The gene calls are TRBV7-3 and TRBJ2-5; D might be TRBD1 (5 bases). V lost 3 bases and J 1 base, leaving 9 bases between the germline ends. Looked up from germline, CDR1 is SGHTA and CDR2 is FQGTGA. This CDR3 has 14 residues. The CDR3 sequence is CASSLAGFQETQYF. The CDR3 DNA reads as TGTGCCAGCAGCTTGGCAGGGTTCCAAGAGACCCAGTACTTC.

V usage is TRBV28 and J usage is TRBJ2-1; no firm D call. V lost 2 bases and J 15 bases, leaving 11 bases between the germline ends. Germline CDR1 MDHEN, CDR2 SYDVKM. There are 11 residues in the CDR3. The CDR3 DNA sequence: TGTGCCAGCAGTTTAACGGAGCAGTGGTTCTTC. Translation: CASSLTEQWFF.

The rearrangement links TRBV2 to TRBJ1-1, with D tentatively TRBD1 (6 bases). The CDR3 is made up of 15 amino acids. Germline V gene lookup returns CDR1 SNHLY and CDR2 FYNNEI. The V end was cut by 6 bases, the J end by 3 bases, with 17 bases between. Here the CDR3 DNA reads TGTGCCAGCAGAGAATCACAGGGTAAAGACACTGAAGCTTTCTTT. The encoded protein is CASRESQGKDTEAFF. Full variable domain (outside the CDR3, taken from reference TRBV2 and TRBJ1-1): EPEVTQTPSHQVTQMGQEVILRCVPISNHLYFYWYRQILGQKVEFLVSFYNNEISEKSEIFDDQFSVERPDGSNFTLKIRSTKLEDSAMYFCASRESQGKDTEAFFGQGTRLTVV.

The chain is built from TRBV5-6 and TRBJ2-3; 7 positions match TRBD1. CDR3 length: 16 residues. The junction had 7 bases not matched to a gene; V was cut back by 1 base and J by 2 bases. CDR1 and CDR2 (germline): SGHDT, YYEEEE. The CDR3 coding sequence is TGTGCCAGCAGCTTGAGAGGGGGCCAGAACACAGATACGCAGTATTTT. It codes for CASSLRGGQNTDTQYF.

This clonotype has just a few counts. This rearrangement joins TRBV6-1 to TRBJ1-5; D gene uncertain. There are 14 residues in the CDR3. Germline values: CDR1 MNHNS, CDR2 SASEGT. The V gene lost 5 bases and the J gene lost 6 bases, with 14 bases spanning the gap. The CDR3, as DNA: TGTGCCAGCAGTCCGACGAGGTATCGTCAGCCCCAGCATTTT. It encodes CASSPTRYRQPQHF.